This T cell receptor beta chain was sequenced for a study of shared clonotypes between healthy human individuals. Study-wide results and caveats: Shared across several donors were approximately 5% of the naive CD4 clonotypes.

To note about this clone: Its antigen is as yet unknown.

Sequencing was performed with immunoSEQ multiplex PCR; in TCRdb, only in-frame clones are kept and a portion is missing. This table holds about 2.4 million clones, more than 85% found once. Losses at the gene ends were 6 bases for V and 6 bases for J; bases not matched to a gene: 9. The CDR3 totals 15 residues. Germline values: CDR1 MDHEN, CDR2 SYDVKM. This receptor was obtained from a man aged 18 to 30 in good health. Some clones in this sample may be carry-over from other donors' samples. The rearrangement links TRBV28 to TRBJ2-4; 9 nucleotides agree with TRBD2. The sequenced sample was naive CD4+ T cells from PBMCs. Subset: CD45RA+ positively selected. The CDR3 sequence: CASSTEGLAINIQYF. Written as DNA, the CDR3 is TGTGCCAGCAGCACCGAGGGACTAGCTATAAACATTCAGTACTTC.